A selection of T cell receptor beta chains follows, all from one sample in a study of T cell repertoires in cytomegalovirus infection. From the reads, TCRdb called clonotypes with MiXCR, one entry per CDR3 protein. This table has about a million distinct CDR3 sequences, around 30% appearing once. No antigen is known for these receptors. The sample was cultured CD8+ T cells from PBMCs, taken from culture after CMV antigen stimulation. The receptors come from a human donor in good health (CMV status not recorded). Some clones in this sample may be carry-over from other donors' samples. The CDR3 runs from the conserved cysteine through the conserved F or W. D genes are given only for firm matches. Clone sizes are given selectively: once, few, many, or a class where the clone is expanded.

j_call,cdr3_length,d_call,v_call,clone_size,cdr3_aa,cdr3_nt
TRBJ1-3,16,.,TRBV27,.,CASSNIPGSSGNTIYF,TGTGCCAGCAGCAACATACCCGGGTCCTCTGGAAACACCATATATTTT
TRBJ2-2,14,TRBD1,TRBV28,.,CATLDRGDTGELFF,TGTGCCACCCTGGACAGGGGGGACACCGGGGAGCTGTTTTTT
TRBJ1-1,15,.,TRBV19,.,CASSISGESGTEAFF,TGTGCCAGTAGTATTAGTGGGGAATCTGGCACTGAAGCTTTCTTT
TRBJ1-5,16,.,TRBV4-1,few,CASSPTPGGSNQPQHF,TGCGCCAGCAGCCCCACGCCTGGCGGGAGCAATCAGCCCCAGCATTTT
TRBJ2-2,12,TRBD2,TRBV9,.,CASNAGGGELFF,TGTGCCAGCAACGCGGGAGGCGGGGAGCTGTTTTTT
TRBJ2-7,16,.,TRBV20-1,.,CSARDTQGQSSYEQYF,TGCAGTGCTAGAGATACCCAAGGGCAAAGCTCCTACGAGCAGTACTTC
TRBJ2-3,14,.,TRBV7-6,.,CASSSLLSSDTQYF,TGTGCCAGCAGCTCCCTTCTTAGCTCAGATACGCAGTATTTT
TRBJ1-1,15,TRBD1,TRBV5-1,.,CASSYRTGINTEAFF,TGCGCCAGCAGCTACCGGACAGGGATAAACACTGAAGCTTTCTTT
TRBJ2-2,12,.,TRBV24-1,.,CATSDLRGELFF,TGTGCCACCAGTGATTTGCGGGGGGAGCTGTTTTTT
TRBJ2-6,20,TRBD1,TRBV19,few,CASTYLQRDRGKDGANVLTF,TGTGCCAGTACCTATCTACAAAGGGACAGGGGGAAAGATGGGGCCAACGTCCTGACTTTC
TRBJ1-2,15,.,TRBV6-5,few,CASMESSPFNYGYTF,TGTGCCAGCATGGAGAGTTCACCGTTTAACTATGGCTACACCTTC
TRBJ2-3,15,.,TRBV6-2/TRBV6-3,.,CASSRGGYSTDTQYF,TGTGCCAGCAGCCGAGGGGGTTACAGCACAGATACGCAGTATTTT
TRBJ1-2,13,.,TRBV6-5,.,CATWDPNPYGYTF,TGTGCCACCTGGGACCCCAACCCCTATGGCTACACCTTC
TRBJ1-6,13,.,TRBV7-3,few,CASSGENNSPLHF,TGTGCCAGCAGCGGGGAAAACAATTCACCCCTCCACTTT
TRBJ2-3,19,.,TRBV10-3,.,CAISLNFGPEGFSTDTQYF,TGTGCCATCAGTCTTAATTTTGGGCCCGAGGGTTTTTCGACAGATACGCAGTATTTT
TRBJ1-1,15,.,TRBV7-2,.,CASSLNRPRDTEAFF,TGTGCCAGCAGCTTGAACAGACCCAGGGACACTGAAGCTTTCTTT
TRBJ1-1,15,TRBD1,TRBV6-1,many,CASSEGTGGWTEAFF,TGTGCCAGCAGTGAGGGGACAGGGGGTTGGACTGAAGCTTTCTTT
TRBJ1-4,13,.,TRBV7-9,many,CASSSQGNEKLFF,TGTGCCAGCAGCTCTCAGGGAAATGAAAAACTGTTTTTT
TRBJ2-5,17,.,TRBV28,.,CASSLVKDSNQKETQYF,TGTGCCAGCAGTTTGGTAAAGGACTCCAACCAGAAAGAGACCCAGTACTTC
TRBJ2-3,15,TRBD1,TRBV15,.,CATSLGQGRPDTQYF,TGTGCCACCAGCCTGGGACAGGGTAGGCCAGATACGCAGTATTTT
TRBJ1-2,14,.,TRBV20-1,.,CSARVLDRNYGYTF,TGCAGTGCTAGAGTTCTTGACAGGAACTATGGCTACACCTTC
TRBJ2-1,13,.,TRBV7-8,many,CASSLAPGDEQFF,TGTGCCAGCAGCTTAGCGCCGGGGGATGAGCAGTTCTTC
TRBJ1-2,17,.,TRBV28,few,CASSLGPRISVNYGYTF,TGTGCCAGCAGTTTAGGGCCCAGGATCTCCGTTAACTATGGCTACACCTTC
TRBJ2-2,16,.,TRBV27,.,CASSFRTEPNTGELFF,TGTGCCAGCAGTTTTCGGACAGAGCCGAACACCGGGGAGCTGTTTTTT
TRBJ1-6,16,TRBD1,TRBV20-1,.,CSARDGQGYYNSPLHF,TGCAGTGCTAGAGACGGACAGGGGTACTATAATTCACCCCTCCACTTT
TRBJ2-1,17,TRBD1,TRBV11-2,few,CASSSPGDRGTYNEQFF,TGTGCCAGCAGCTCGCCTGGGGACAGGGGGACCTACAATGAGCAGTTCTTC
TRBJ1-1,15,.,TRBV6-6,few,CASSYFISGAAEAFF,TGTGCCAGCAGTTACTTCATATCAGGGGCAGCTGAAGCTTTCTTT
TRBJ1-2,14,.,TRBV15,.,CATRAGSANYGYTF,TGTGCCACCAGGGCTGGGTCTGCTAACTATGGCTACACCTTC
TRBJ2-3,16,.,TRBV6-6,few,CASSYSQVKDTDTQYF,TGTGCCAGCAGTTACTCCCAGGTGAAAGACACAGATACGCAGTATTTT
TRBJ2-1,15,TRBD2,TRBV2,.,CASRVSGGAYNEQFF,TGTGCCAGCAGGGTTAGCGGGGGGGCCTACAATGAGCAGTTCTTC
TRBJ1-2,15,.,TRBV4-3,once,CASSQGSGASYGYTF,TGCGCCAGCAGCCAAGGCTCCGGGGCCTCCTATGGCTACACCTTC
TRBJ2-5,15,TRBD2,TRBV6-6,.,CASSYLSGWEETQYF,TGTGCCAGCAGTTACCTTAGCGGGTGGGAAGAGACCCAGTACTTC